This paragraph reports one T cell receptor beta chain. Its target is not known. Healthy controls were blood donor buffy coats. These data come from a study of STAT5B mutations in CD4+ large granular lymphocyte leukemia. Study outcomes and limitations: The CD4+ versus CD8+ T-LGLL clonality difference may reflect limited sample size. Without putative leukemic clones, patient CD4-sorted repertoires remained more clonal than healthy CD4+ repertoires.

V gave up 4 bases and J gave up 5 bases, with 8 bases separating them. The CDR3 has 13 amino acids. Germline V gives CDR1 PRHDT, CDR2 FYEKMQ (reference sequence). The survey-level immunoSEQ assay was used. Here immunoSEQ multiplex PCR was the method, and the copy in TCRdb shows in-frame clones only, minus some. The sample contains about 30,000 clones, roughly 80% of which appear only once. The sample taken for sequencing was CD4+ T cells from blood buffy coats. The TCR was taken from a human donor in good health. The chain combines TRBV13 with TRBJ2-2; D uncertain. The CDR3 loop reads CASSSRRTGELFF. As DNA, the CDR3 is TGTGCCAGCAGCTCCCGACGGACCGGGGAGCTGTTTTTT.